The 9 T cell receptor beta chains below all came from one sample that was sequenced in a study of blood T cell repertoires in COVID-19. The method was immunoSEQ multiplex PCR; TCRdb's version includes in-frame clones alone and lacks a portion of them. The sample yields approximately 71,000 clones, 82% seen once. The material sequenced was peripheral blood. The source is a woman over 75 with acute or convalescent COVID-19.

J is TRBJ2-2 and V is TRBV5-6, with 7 bases lining up with TRBD1. The CDR3 is made up of 15 amino acids. The V gene end was trimmed by 0 bases and the J gene end by 4 bases; junction bases not matched to a gene: 3. CDR1 is SGHDT, CDR2 YYEEEE, per germline. This CDR3 is CASSLESGGTGELFF. The CDR3 DNA is TGTGCCAGCAGCTTGGAGTCAGGGGGCACCGGGGAGCTGTTTTTT.

V gene TRBV2 combines with J gene TRBJ2-5; 12 bases agree with TRBD2. CDR3 length: 13 amino acids. V shed 10 bases and J 4 bases; nucleotides not matched to a gene: 4. CDR1 and CDR2 from the germline V gene are SNHLY and FYNNEI. This CDR3 reads CATPGLAGETQYF. CDR3 DNA sequence: TGTGCCACTCCGGGACTAGCGGGAGAGACCCAGTACTTC.

This chain connects TRBV5-1 to TRBJ2-7, with TRBD2 identical over 13 bases. The CDR3 spans 13 residues. V lost 4 bases to trimming and J lost 9 bases; unmatched junction nucleotides: 4. Germline V gene sequence: CDR1 SGHRS, CDR2 YFSETQ. As DNA, the CDR3 is TGCGCCAGCAGCCGGACTAGCGGGAGTGCGCAGTACTTC. Translating it yields CASSRTSGSAQYF.

This sequence joins TRBV27 and TRBJ2-5; D might be TRBD1 (6 bases). The CDR3 contains 12 residues. Germline V lookup: CDR1 MNHEY, CDR2 SMNVEV (reference sequence). Trimming left V 5 bases short and J 7 bases short, with 11 bases between. CDR3 sequence reads: CASSTIQGTQYF. Written as DNA, the CDR3 is TGTGCCAGCAGTACCATACAGGGGACCCAGTACTTC.

CDR3 region: CASSPASLNNEQFF. DNA for the CDR3: TGTGCCAGCTCACCAGCTAGCCTTAACAATGAGCAGTTCTTC. The chain employs TRBV18 and TRBJ2-1; tentatively, D is TRBD2 (5 bases). From germline, CDR1 is KGHSH and CDR2 LQKENI. Trimming pared 2 bases from V and 5 bases from J, leaving 10 bases between. The length of the CDR3 is 14 residues.

V is TRBV6-5 and J is TRBJ2-7; 11 nucleotides align to TRBD1. The germline CDR1 and CDR2 sequences are MNHEY and SVGAGI. The V segment lost 2 bases and the J segment 5 bases; nucleotides outside the gene matches: 5. CDR3 length equals 15 residues. The CDR3 spells CASSYPGQGVDEQYF. The CDR3 DNA reads TGTGCCAGCAGTTACCCGGGACAGGGGGTCGACGAGCAGTACTTC.

The V and J genes are TRBV29-1 and TRBJ2-5, with D tentatively TRBD1 (5 bases). The V end lost 6 bases, the J end lost 0 bases, and 8 bases lay between the germline ends. This CDR3 spans 12 amino acids. Germline CDR1 SQVTM, CDR2 ANQGSEA. As DNA, the CDR3 is TGCAGCGTAGACAGAAACCAAGAGACCCAGTACTTC. Translation gives CSVDRNQETQYF.

Written as DNA, the CDR3 is TGTGCCAGCTCACCAAGCTCGGGACTAGCGTACGAGCAGTACTTC. Residues: CASSPSSGLAYEQYF. The gene calls are TRBV18 and TRBJ2-7; TRBD2 matches 10 bases. Germline V gene sequence: CDR1 KGHSH, CDR2 LQKENI. After removal of 2 bases from V and 4 bases from J, the junction contained 5 bases not matched to a gene. The CDR3 runs to 15 residues.

The J gene is TRBJ1-2, the V gene TRBV20-1, with D uncertain. V was trimmed by 6 bases and J by 0 bases, leaving 5 bases between them. This CDR3 region has 11 residues. Germline V gene data show CDR1 as DFQATT and CDR2 as SNEGSKA (reference sequence). In DNA form, the CDR3 reads TGCAGTGCCAGGCCTAACTATGGCTACACCTTC. Residues: CSARPNYGYTF.